These 26 T cell receptor beta chains were sequenced from one sample in a study of somatic mutations in cytotoxic T cells in rheumatoid arthritis. Method: immunoSEQ multiplex PCR; TCRdb's copy keeps in-frame clones and lacks some. This table holds about 11,000 clones, 70% to 85% found once. Material: CD8+ T cells sorted from blood. Source of these receptors: a man in his 70s in good health.

V usage is TRBV28 and J usage is TRBJ2-7, with TRBD1 identical over 9 bases. J gave up 4 bases and V 6 bases, and 7 bases lay outside the gene matches. Germline assignment: CDR1 MDHEN and CDR2 SYDVKM. The CDR3 has 14 amino acids. The CDR3 is CASRLTGGMYEQYF. CDR3 coding DNA: TGTGCCAGCAGGTTGACAGGGGGGATGTACGAGCAGTACTTC.

CDR3 sequence (DNA): TGTGCCAGCAGCTTACTGGGCGCCTCCCCCGGCGAGCAGTACTTC. Translating gives CASSLLGASPGEQYF. This sequence joins TRBV7-2 and TRBJ2-7, with D unresolved. V gave up 2 bases and J gave up 6 bases, with 17 bases separating them. This CDR3 is 15 amino acids long. CDR1 and CDR2 from the germline V gene are SGHTA and FQGNSA. Filled out from reference TRBV7-2 and TRBJ2-7, the complete variable domain reads GAGVSQSPSNKVTEKGKDVELRCDPISGHTALYWYRQSLGQGLEFLIYFQGNSAPDKSGLPSDRFSAERTGGSVSTLTIQRTQQEDSAVYLCASSLLGASPGEQYFGPGTRLTVT.

V and J are TRBV6-4 and TRBJ2-5, with D tentatively TRBD2 (5 bases). Germline V gene sequence: CDR1 MRHNA, CDR2 SNTAGT. This CDR3 comprises 15 residues. The ends were cut back, 4 bases at V and 1 base at J, with 13 bases in the middle. The CDR3 coding sequence is TGTGCCAGCAGTGTAAGCGGTGGAGGCCAAGAGACCCAGTACTTC. Translation: CASSVSGGGQETQYF.

V is TRBV4-3 and J is TRBJ1-6; 7 positions match TRBD1. The CDR3 runs to 18 residues. Trimming removed 1 base from V and 5 bases from J; junction bases left unmatched: 11. Germline CDR1 reads LGHNA; CDR2 reads YSLEER. CDR3 DNA: TGCGCCAGCAGCCAAGTAACCAGGGGGGCGTCAGATAATTCACCCCTCCACTTT. Its translation is CASSQVTRGASDNSPLHF.

In regard to this clone: Other DNA sequences in the sample encode the same CDR3. The V call is TRBV4-2, the J call TRBJ2-5; no clear D gene. There are 14 residues in the CDR3. The V end lost 7 bases, the J end lost 2 bases, and 14 bases lay between the germline ends. Per germline, CDR1 LGHNA and CDR2 YNFKEQ. The CDR3 sequence is CASTHAVQQETQYF. CDR3 DNA: TGTGCCAGCACCCACGCGGTGCAACAAGAGACCCAGTACTTC.

The V call is TRBV30, the J call TRBJ1-1; the match to TRBD1 covers 7 bases. CDR1 and CDR2 from the germline V gene are GTSNPN and SVGIG (reference sequence). The CDR3 runs 13 residues. V lost 3 bases to trimming and J lost 4 bases; unmatched junction nucleotides: 5. This CDR3 reads CAWRHAGGTEAFF. The CDR3 nucleotides are TGTGCCTGGAGACACGCAGGGGGCACTGAAGCTTTCTTT. The complete variable domain, with remaining parts taken from reference TRBV30 and TRBJ1-1, reads SQTIHQWPATLVQPVGSPLSLECTVEGTSNPNLYWYRQAAGRGLQLLFYSVGIGQISSEVPQNLSASRPQDRQFILSSKKLLLSDSGFYLCAWRHAGGTEAFFGQGTRLTVV.

This clone was counted between two and nine times. The genes are TRBV27 and TRBJ2-7; 8 bases agree with TRBD2. In germline, CDR1 is MNHEY, CDR2 SMNVEV (reference sequence). Trimming took 5 bases from V and 3 from J; bases not matched to a gene: 9. This CDR3 region has 15 residues. The DNA of the CDR3 is TGTGCCAGCAGTCCCGCGGGAGCGGGAGACTACGAGCAGTACTTC. Its protein is CASSPAGAGDYEQYF.

The CDR3 reads CASSAGLEGIYGYTF. In DNA, the CDR3 is TGTGCCAGCAGCGCCGGACTGGAAGGGATTTATGGCTACACCTTC. The chain employs TRBV9 and TRBJ1-2; D is undetermined. The germline V and J ends were trimmed by 3 bases and 5 bases, with 17 bases remaining between them. Germline V CDR1 and CDR2: SGDLS, YYNGEE. The CDR3 has 15 amino acids.

This clone was counted once. This chain uses TRBV19 with TRBJ1-2; 7 bases align to TRBD1. Germline V gives CDR1 LNHDA, CDR2 SQIVND (reference sequence). With V trimmed by 1 base and J by 5 bases, 1 base remained unmatched. The length of the CDR3 is 13 residues. The CDR3 sequence: CASSIGQGYGYTF. CDR3 nucleotide sequence: TGTGCCAGTAGTATAGGACAGGGTTATGGCTACACCTTC.

The chain carries TRBV6-4 and TRBJ2-7, with D perhaps matching TRBD1 or TRBD2 (5 bases each). CDR1 and CDR2 from the germline V gene are MRHNA and SNTAGT. The CDR3 length is 13 residues. V dropped 6 bases and J dropped 5 bases, with 14 bases sitting between them. The CDR3 region has the DNA TGTGCCAGCAGCCCGGGACCGAAGGACGAGCAGTACTTC. This sequence encodes CASSPGPKDEQYF.

The chain has TRBV9 and TRBJ1-1; D is possibly TRBD1 (5 bases). With 0 bases removed from V and 1 base from J, the gap between germline ends came to 7 bases. The CDR3 sequence is 14 residues long. Germline values: CDR1 SGDLS, CDR2 YYNGEE. CDR3 residues: CASSVDRTNTEAFF. As DNA, the CDR3 is TGTGCCAGCAGCGTAGACAGGACGAACACTGAAGCTTTCTTT.

In this sample, this clone turned up a few times. The chain employs TRBV7-2 and TRBJ1-2, with D perhaps TRBD1 (5 bases). Germline loops: CDR1 SGHTA, CDR2 FQGNSA. This CDR3 is built from 13 residues. V was pared by 4 bases and J by 4 bases, with 10 bases between. CDR3 in amino acids: CASSSNTGYGYTF. CDR3 DNA sequence: TGTGCCAGCAGCTCCAATACAGGCTATGGCTACACCTTC.

The V and J genes are TRBV7-2 and TRBJ1-4; 7 nucleotides match TRBD1. The CDR3 is 15 amino acids. Germline loops: CDR1 SGHTA, CDR2 FQGNSA. J gave up 7 bases and V 1 base, and 6 bases lay outside the gene matches. CDR3 sequence reads: CASSLDSRGGEKLFF. The CDR3 region has the DNA TGTGCCAGCAGCTTAGATTCCAGGGGGGGTGAAAAACTGTTTTTT.

V usage is TRBV6-5 and J usage is TRBJ1-2; the D gene is possibly TRBD1 (6 bases). Looked up from germline, CDR1 is MNHEY and CDR2 is SVGAGI. The CDR3 is 15 residues long. The V end lost 4 bases, the J end lost 3 bases, and 15 bases lay between the germline ends. The CDR3 DNA is TGTGCCAGCAGTTCCCCGGACAGCGGTTACTATGGCTACACCTTC. Protein product: CASSSPDSGYYGYTF.

The CDR3 DNA sequence: TGCAGCGCTGGATACAATGAGCAGTTCTTC. Its translation is CSAGYNEQFF. This sequence joins TRBV29-1 and TRBJ2-1, with no clear D. Germline V lookup: CDR1 SQVTM, CDR2 ANQGSEA. CDR3 length equals 10 residues. V was cut by 7 bases and J by 4 bases, with 5 bases left in between.

This rearrangement joins TRBV28 to TRBJ2-1, with 9 bases matching TRBD2. The ends lost 5 bases at V and 9 bases at J; junction bases unmatched: 11. Looked up from germline, CDR1 is MDHEN and CDR2 is SYDVKM. The CDR3 loop spans 15 amino acids. The CDR3 sequence: CASSPAGGPGGEQFF. Written as DNA, the CDR3 is TGTGCCAGCAGTCCCGCGGGAGGGCCGGGGGGTGAGCAGTTCTTC.

The rearrangement links TRBV5-1 to TRBJ1-1, with a tentative D call TRBD1 (5 bases). CDR1 and CDR2 from the germline V gene are SGHRS and YFSETQ. V lost 0 bases and J 11 bases, leaving 17 bases between the germline ends. The CDR3 consists of 14 residues. CDR3 region: CASSLGDPGLRAFF. The CDR3 DNA sequence: TGCGCCAGCAGCTTGGGGGACCCGGGCCTGAGGGCTTTCTTT.

This chain links TRBV30 with TRBJ2-3; maybe TRBD2 (5 bases). Germline assignment: CDR1 GTSNPN and CDR2 SVGIG (reference sequence). V was clipped by 0 bases and J by 4 bases, with 14 bases between them. CDR3 length: 15 amino acids. CDR3 DNA sequence: TGTGCCTGGAGTGTAGAGGGCGGAGTGGCAGATACGCAGTATTTT. Protein product: CAWSVEGGVADTQYF.

The chain couples TRBV5-6 to TRBJ2-4; D may be TRBD1 (6 bases). The CDR3 is made up of 11 amino acids. CDR1 is SGHDT, CDR2 YYEEEE, per germline. V lost 4 bases and J lost 11, with 10 bases in between. The CDR3 nucleotides read TGTGCCAGCAGCCTAGGGGGACTTCAGTACTTC. Residues: CASSLGGLQYF.

The CDR3 DNA follows: TGTGCCAGTAGTCTAGGGATGGCTGAAGCTTTCTTT. The encoded protein is CASSLGMAEAFF. The genes are TRBV19 and TRBJ1-1; D uncertain. Germline lookup yields CDR1 LNHDA and CDR2 SQIVND (reference sequence). This CDR3 region has 12 residues. The ends were cut back, 5 bases at V and 6 bases at J, with 10 bases in the middle.

This clone was seen only a few times. The chain uses TRBV7-9 and TRBJ2-7; either TRBD1 or TRBD2 may supply D (5 bases each). Trimming took off 4 bases at V and 3 bases at J, with 13 bases between the two ends. Germline CDR1 and CDR2: SEHNR and FQNEAQ (reference sequence). The CDR3 runs 14 residues. The DNA of the CDR3 is TGTGCCAGCAGCTCATCGGGACCCTACTACGAGCAGTACTTC. Protein sequence: CASSSSGPYYEQYF. The full variable domain, completed using reference TRBV7-9 and TRBJ2-7, is DTGVSQNPRHKITKRGQNVTFRCDPISEHNRLYWYRQTLGQGPEFLTYFQNEAQLEKSRLLSDRFSAERPKGSFSTLEIQRTEQGDSAMYLCASSSSGPYYEQYFGPGTRLTVT.

The chain combines TRBV6-6 with TRBJ2-7; 9 bases map to TRBD1. J gave up 4 bases and V 6 bases, and 4 bases lay outside the gene matches. The CDR3 runs 13 residues. Germline V gives CDR1 MNHNY, CDR2 SVGAGI (reference sequence). CDR3 nucleotide sequence: TGTGCCAGCAGACAGGGGGCGAGGTACGAGCAGTACTTC. Residues: CASRQGARYEQYF.

The chain carries TRBV1 and TRBJ2-3; TRBD2 is the table's D call and was not checked against the DNA. TRBV1 is noted as a pseudogene. The CDR3 spans 16 residues. The CDR3 DNA follows: TGCACCAGCAGCCAAGATTGCGGGGGTTGCACAGATACGCAGTATTTT. This gives the protein CTSSQDCGGCTDTQYF.

The chain has TRBV9 and TRBJ2-7, with 10 positions matching TRBD1. The CDR3 length is 15 residues. Germline V gene data show CDR1 as SGDLS and CDR2 as YYNGEE. Trimming removed 4 bases from V and 0 bases from J; junction bases left unmatched: 4. Here the CDR3 reads CASSIGTGDSYEQYF. CDR3 bases: TGTGCCAGCAGCATCGGGACAGGGGACTCCTACGAGCAGTACTTC.

V is TRBV7-3 and J is TRBJ1-2; 7 bases match TRBD1. V trimming: 5 bases; J trimming: 0 bases; junction bases outside the gene matches: 6. Germline loops: CDR1 SGHTA, CDR2 FQGTGA. The CDR3 covers 15 residues. CDR3 coding DNA: TGTGCCAGCAGCCCTCTGACAGGGACTAACTATGGCTACACCTTC. Its protein product is CASSPLTGTNYGYTF.

The chain links TRBV6-4 to TRBJ2-3; possibly TRBD2 for D (6 bases). Germline values: CDR1 MRHNA, CDR2 SNTAGT. Trimming took off 3 bases at V and 0 bases at J, with 10 bases between the two ends. This CDR3 region has 15 residues. In nucleotides, the CDR3 is TGTGCCAGCAGTGAGGAGGGTGGGAGCACAGATACGCAGTATTTT. It yields the protein CASSEEGGSTDTQYF.